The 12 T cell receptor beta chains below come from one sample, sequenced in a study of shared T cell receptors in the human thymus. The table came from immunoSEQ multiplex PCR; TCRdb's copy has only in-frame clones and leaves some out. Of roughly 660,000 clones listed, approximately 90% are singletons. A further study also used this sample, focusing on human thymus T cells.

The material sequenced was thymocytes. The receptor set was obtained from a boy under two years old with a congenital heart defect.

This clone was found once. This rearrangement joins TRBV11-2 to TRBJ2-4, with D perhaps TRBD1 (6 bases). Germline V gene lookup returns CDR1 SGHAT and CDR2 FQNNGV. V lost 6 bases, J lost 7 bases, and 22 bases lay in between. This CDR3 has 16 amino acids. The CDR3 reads CASSSPPGAKGNIQYF. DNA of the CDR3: TGTGCCAGCAGTTCCCCCCCAGGGGCGAAGGGTAACATTCAGTACTTC.

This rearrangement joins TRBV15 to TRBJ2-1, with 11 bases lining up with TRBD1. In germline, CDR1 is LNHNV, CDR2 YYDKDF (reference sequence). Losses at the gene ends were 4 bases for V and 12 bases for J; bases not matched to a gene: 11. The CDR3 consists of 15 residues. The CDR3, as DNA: TGTGCCACCAGCATCCCCGGGACAGGGGGTTGGGGGCAGTTCTTC. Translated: CATSIPGTGGWGQFF.

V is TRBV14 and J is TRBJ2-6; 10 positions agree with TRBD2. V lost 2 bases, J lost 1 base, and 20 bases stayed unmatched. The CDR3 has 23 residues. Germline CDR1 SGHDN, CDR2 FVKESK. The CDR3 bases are TGTGCCAGCAGCCAAACTGTCCGACAGGGTAAAAGCGGGAGGGCTTCTGGGGCCAACGTCCTGACTTTC. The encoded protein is CASSQTVRQGKSGRASGANVLTF.

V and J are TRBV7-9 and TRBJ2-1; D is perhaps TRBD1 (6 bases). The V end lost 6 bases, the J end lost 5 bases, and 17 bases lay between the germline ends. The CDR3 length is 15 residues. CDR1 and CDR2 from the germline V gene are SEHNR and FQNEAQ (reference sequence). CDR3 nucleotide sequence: TGTGCCAGCAGTGCCCCAGGGGCGTCGGACAATGAGCAGTTCTTC. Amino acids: CASSAPGASDNEQFF.

The CDR3 sequence: CASSLGTGGYPNYGYTF. In nucleotides, the CDR3 is TGTGCCAGCAGCTTGGGTACAGGGGGCTACCCTAACTATGGCTACACCTTC. The chain has TRBV5-6 and TRBJ1-2, with 9 bases lining up with TRBD1. This CDR3 comprises 17 residues. CDR1 is SGHDT and CDR2 is YYEEEE in the germline V gene. J gave up 0 bases and V 0 bases, and 6 bases lay outside the gene matches.

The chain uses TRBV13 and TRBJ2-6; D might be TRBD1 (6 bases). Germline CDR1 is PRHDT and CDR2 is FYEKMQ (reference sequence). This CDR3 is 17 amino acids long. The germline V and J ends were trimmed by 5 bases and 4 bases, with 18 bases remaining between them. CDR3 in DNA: TGTGCCAGCAGCCCCGCTTTCGAGCAGGGGGGGGCCAACGTCCTGACTTTC. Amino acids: CASSPAFEQGGANVLTF.

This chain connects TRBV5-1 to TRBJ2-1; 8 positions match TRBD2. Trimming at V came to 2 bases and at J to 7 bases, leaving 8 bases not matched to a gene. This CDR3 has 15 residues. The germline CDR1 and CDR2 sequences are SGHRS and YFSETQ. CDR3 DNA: TGCGCCAGCAGCTTAGCTAAGACTAGCGCGAATGAGCAGTTCTTC. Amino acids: CASSLAKTSANEQFF.

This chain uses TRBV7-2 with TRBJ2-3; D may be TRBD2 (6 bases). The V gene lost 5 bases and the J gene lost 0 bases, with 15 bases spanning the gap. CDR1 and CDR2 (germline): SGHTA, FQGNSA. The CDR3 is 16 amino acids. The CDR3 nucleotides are TGTGCCAGCAGCCCTATGCGGGGCCCTAGCACAGATACGCAGTATTTT. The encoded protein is CASSPMRGPSTDTQYF.

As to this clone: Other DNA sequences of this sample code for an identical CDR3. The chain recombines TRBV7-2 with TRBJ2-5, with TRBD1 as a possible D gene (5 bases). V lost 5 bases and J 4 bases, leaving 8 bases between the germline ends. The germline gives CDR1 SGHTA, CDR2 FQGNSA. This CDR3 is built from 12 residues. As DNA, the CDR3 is TGTGCCAGCAGCCCGCAGGGAGAGACCCAGTACTTC. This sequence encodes CASSPQGETQYF.

This CDR3 reads CASIGQGADEQFF. CDR3 coding DNA: TGTGCCAGCATCGGACAGGGGGCCGATGAGCAGTTCTTC. The chain has TRBV6-1 and TRBJ2-1; 11 bases line up with TRBD1. After removal of 7 bases from V and 8 bases from J, the junction contained 4 bases not matched to a gene. The CDR3 sequence is 13 residues long. Germline V CDR1 and CDR2: MNHNS, SASEGT.

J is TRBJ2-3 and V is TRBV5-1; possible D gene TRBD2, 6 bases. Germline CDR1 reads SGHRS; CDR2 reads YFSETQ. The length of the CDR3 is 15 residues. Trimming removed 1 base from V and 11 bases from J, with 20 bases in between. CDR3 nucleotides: TGCGCCAGCAGCTTGCGGTCGCAGAATGCCGGGGGGCAGTATTTT. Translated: CASSLRSQNAGGQYF.

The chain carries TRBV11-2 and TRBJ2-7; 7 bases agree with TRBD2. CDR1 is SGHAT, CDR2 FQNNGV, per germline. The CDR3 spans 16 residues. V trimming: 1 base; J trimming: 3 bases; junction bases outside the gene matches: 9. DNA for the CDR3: TGTGCCAGCAGCTTAGGAACGGCTAGCGGATACTACGAGCAGTACTTC. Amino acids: CASSLGTASGYYEQYF.